Sequencing of this T cell receptor beta chain was carried out in a study of cytomegalovirus exposure and HLA in healthy donors. Primers: 60 Vbeta forward and 13 Jbeta reverse. Clones were sequenced by immunoSEQ multiplex PCR, and TCRdb holds only the in-frame ones, with some missing. The data hold around 74,000 clones, with roughly 74% observed a single time. In germline, CDR1 is LGHNA, CDR2 YSLEER. The CDR3 consists of 16 residues. V was clipped by 3 bases and J by 0 bases; unmatched bases: 6. The genes are TRBV4-3 and TRBJ2-3, with 7 positions matching TRBD2. The sequence was obtained from a man aged 40-50 years in good health and CMV-seronegative. The specimen sequenced was PBMCs. The DNA of the CDR3 is TGCGCCAGCAGCCAGGCTAGCGGTTCTAGCACAGATACGCAGTATTTT. Translation: CASSQASGSSTDTQYF.